One and the same sample provided the 18 T cell receptor beta chains below, sequenced in a study of shared clonotypes between healthy human individuals. The assay was immunoSEQ multiplex PCR, and TCRdb's table has in-frame clones only and misses some. The table includes 950,000 to 1,300,000 clones, about 75% detected once. Material: memory CD4+ T cells sorted from blood. Subset given: CD45RA-negative fraction. The receptors shown here come from a man aged 18-30 years in good health.

The chain is built from TRBV11-2 and TRBJ2-4; maybe TRBD2 (5 bases). This CDR3 spans 13 amino acids. Trimming stripped 5 bases from V and 2 bases from J, with 7 bases between. Germline lookup yields CDR1 SGHAT and CDR2 FQNNGV. The CDR3 loop reads CASSTGTKNIQYF. The CDR3 DNA sequence: TGTGCCAGCAGCACCGGGACCAAAAACATTCAGTACTTC.

There are many counts of this clone. The chain uses TRBV14 and TRBJ2-7, with TRBD2 matching over 12 bases. J gave up 7 bases and V 2 bases, and 9 bases lay outside the gene matches. The CDR3 has 16 residues. Germline-derived CDR1 and CDR2 are SGHDN and FVKESK. The CDR3 is CASSQLAGGPLEEQYF. For the CDR3, the DNA is TGTGCCAGCAGCCAACTAGCGGGAGGGCCTCTGGAAGAGCAGTACTTC.

This rearrangement joins TRBV27 to TRBJ2-1; either TRBD1 or TRBD2 may fit D (5 bases each). The CDR3 runs to 15 residues. Looked up from germline, CDR1 is MNHEY and CDR2 is SMNVEV (reference sequence). Deletions cut 2 bases from V and 3 bases from J, with 11 bases between. The DNA of the CDR3 is TGTGCCAGCAGTTTACGGGACCTCCTCTACAATGAGCAGTTCTTC. Protein: CASSLRDLLYNEQFF.

V and J are TRBV7-2 and TRBJ1-2; 8 bases are a match to TRBD1. The CDR3 runs 16 residues. The V and J ends lost 2 bases and 4 bases, in that order; junction bases with no gene match: 9. Germline CDR1 is SGHTA and CDR2 is FQGNSA. The CDR3 spells CASSLTGDRRGYGYTF. The DNA of the CDR3 is TGTGCCAGCAGCTTAACCGGGGACAGGCGAGGCTATGGCTACACCTTC.

V is TRBV9 and J is TRBJ2-3; 10 nucleotides match TRBD2. The ends lost 2 bases at V and 8 bases at J; junction bases unmatched: 5. The CDR3 contains 14 residues. Germline V gene lookup returns CDR1 SGDLS and CDR2 YYNGEE. CDR3 DNA: TGTGCCAGCAGCGTCGGACTAGCGGAAGGTACGCAGTATTTT. Encoded protein: CASSVGLAEGTQYF.

The V call is TRBV6-5, the J call TRBJ1-3; D is unresolved. In germline, CDR1 is MNHEY, CDR2 SVGAGI. The CDR3 loop spans 14 amino acids. With 6 bases removed from V and 1 base from J, the gap between germline ends came to 10 bases. CDR3 residues: CASRSLSSGNTIYF. Written as DNA, the CDR3 is TGTGCCAGCAGGTCACTTTCTTCTGGAAACACCATATATTTT.

V and J are TRBV5-6 and TRBJ2-7, with TRBD2 matching over 10 bases. The germline V gene encodes CDR1 SGHDT and CDR2 YYEEEE. This CDR3 comprises 15 residues. Germline trimming cut 4 bases from V and 3 bases from J; bases unmatched to any gene: 7. The DNA of the CDR3 is TGTGCCAGCAGCCTCCTAGCGGGAGCGCGCTACGAGCAGTACTTC. Translation: CASSLLAGARYEQYF.

This chain joins TRBV6-5 and TRBJ1-2, with no clear D. The CDR3 contains 13 residues. V lost 6 bases to trimming and J lost 3 bases, with 11 bases between them. Germline loops: CDR1 MNHEY, CDR2 SVGAGI. For the CDR3, the DNA is TGTGCCAGCAGCCTAGACACTTACTATGGCTACACCTTC. Translating gives CASSLDTYYGYTF.

This chain uses TRBV6-1 with TRBJ2-2; D may be TRBD1 (6 bases). Germline V gene data show CDR1 as MNHNS and CDR2 as SASEGT. The V and J ends lost 6 bases and 7 bases respectively, with 12 bases between them. The CDR3 is made up of 13 amino acids. CDR3: CASRPRGYGELFF. As DNA, the CDR3 is TGTGCCAGCAGACCCAGGGGTTACGGGGAGCTGTTTTTT.

With respect to this clone: One end of the junction fails to match germline, which may point to a read error. The chain links TRBV7-7 to TRBJ2-1; 10 nucleotides agree with TRBD2. The CDR3 is made up of 15 amino acids. Germline V lookup: CDR1 SSHAT, CDR2 FNYEAQ (reference sequence). CDR3 nucleotide sequence: TGTGCTAGCAGCTTAGGGACTAGCGCCTACAATGAGCAGTTCTTC. It yields the protein CASSLGTSAYNEQFF. Full variable domain (rest looked up from reference TRBV7-7 and TRBJ2-1): GAGVSQSPRYKVTKRGQDVTLRCDPISSHATLYWYQQALGQGPEFLTYFNYEAQPDKSGLPSDRFSAERPEGSISTLTIQRTEQRDSAMYRCASSLGTSAYNEQFFGPGTRLTVL.

The chain combines TRBV6-1 with TRBJ1-1, with a tentative D call TRBD1 (5 bases). The length of the CDR3 is 13 residues. The germline V gene has CDR1 MNHNS and CDR2 SASEGT. Between the trimmed V and J ends, which lost 8 bases and 1 base, there was a span of 11 bases. This CDR3 is CASAAGPNTEAFF. DNA of the CDR3: TGTGCCAGCGCTGCAGGGCCGAACACTGAAGCTTTCTTT.

The chain joins TRBV11-2 to TRBJ2-5; no firm D call. The J call could be wrong; TRBJ2-7 is a better fit for the DNA end. The CDR3 runs to 9 residues. The germline CDR1 and CDR2 sequences are SGHAT and FQNNGV. The CDR3 loop reads CATLYEQYF. The CDR3 DNA follows: TGTGCCACCCTCTACGAGCAGTACTTC.

The CDR3 spells CAISDPGTGANGYTF. For the CDR3, the DNA is TGTGCCATCAGTGATCCAGGGACAGGGGCAAATGGCTACACCTTC. The chain carries TRBV10-3 and TRBJ1-2; 10 bases are shared with TRBD1. V lost 3 bases, J lost 6 bases, and 7 bases stayed unmatched. The CDR3 runs 15 residues. CDR1 is ENHRY and CDR2 is SYGVKD in the germline V gene.

This clone was observed a few times. The rearrangement links TRBV29-1 to TRBJ2-7; tentative D call: TRBD1 (6 bases). Germline V lookup: CDR1 SQVTM, CDR2 ANQGSEA. This CDR3 comprises 11 residues. Trimming shortened V by 3 bases and J by 6 bases, and 9 bases separated the two germline ends. CDR3 in DNA: TGCAGCGTTGAGGTCAGGGGCGAGCAGTACTTC. Encoded protein: CSVEVRGEQYF.

The chain employs TRBV12-5 and TRBJ1-2; tentatively, D is TRBD1 (5 bases). Germline V gene data show CDR1 as LGHNT and CDR2 as FRNRAP. Trimming removed 4 bases from V and 4 bases from J, with 7 bases in between. CDR3 length equals 12 residues. The CDR3 is CASGSGTYGYTF. DNA of the CDR3: TGTGCTAGTGGTTCAGGGACCTATGGCTACACCTTC.

The rearrangement uses TRBV6-5 and TRBJ2-3; 7 bases map to TRBD2. V lost 6 bases, J lost 3 bases, and 6 bases stayed unmatched. This CDR3 region has 14 residues. Germline V gene lookup returns CDR1 MNHEY and CDR2 SVGAGI. CDR3 residues: CASSGLEGTDTQYF. CDR3 nucleotide sequence: TGTGCCAGCAGCGGACTAGAGGGGACAGATACGCAGTATTTT.

In the case of this clone: In the same sample, other DNA sequences code for this CDR3. The chain carries TRBV11-3 and TRBJ2-3; D gene ambiguous. V shed 1 base and J shed 1 base, with 3 bases lying between them. CDR3 length equals 13 residues. Per the germline V gene, CDR1 is SGHNT and CDR2 is YENEEA. The CDR3 bases are TGTGCCAGCAGCTTAGGGGGCACAGATACGCAGTATTTT. It translates to CASSLGGTDTQYF.

CDR3 protein: CASSPNGGFSSYNEQFF. For the CDR3, the DNA is TGTGCCAGCAGCCCTAATGGAGGCTTTAGCTCCTACAATGAGCAGTTCTTC. The rearrangement links TRBV5-4 to TRBJ2-1; TRBD2 might be the D (5 bases). Germline V gene sequence: CDR1 SGHNT, CDR2 YYREEE (reference sequence). The CDR3 sequence is 17 residues long. Trimming pared 4 bases from V and 0 bases from J, leaving 17 bases between.